A selection of T cell receptor beta chains follows, all from one sample in a study of CD8 T cells in Susac syndrome. TCRdb reanalysed the immunoSEQ multiplex PCR reads using MiXCR and keeps one entry per CDR3 protein. The sample contains some 260,000 distinct CDR3 sequences, 90% to 95% of which appear only once. Sequencing was carried out using CD4+ T cells from PBMCs. The receptors here all came from a human donor with multiple sclerosis. The CDR3 runs from the conserved cysteine through the conserved F or W. A D gene is named only where the DNA matches it firmly. Clone size is shown for a subset of rows, as once, few, many or a class of expanded clone.

clone_size	v_call	j_call	cdr3_length	d_call	cdr3_aa	cdr3_nt
.	TRBV7-3	TRBJ1-1	14	TRBD1	CASSRDRGQTEAFF	TGTGCCAGCAGCCGGGATAGGGGGCAGACTGAAGCTTTCTTT
.	TRBV29-1	TRBJ2-7	13	.	CSVVPGAGLGQYF	TGCAGCGTTGTCCCGGGGGCGGGCCTCGGGCAGTACTTC
.	TRBV5-4	TRBJ2-3	14	.	CASSPGAGTDTQYF	TGTGCCAGCAGCCCCGGAGCCGGAACAGATACGCAGTATTTT
.	TRBV20-1	TRBJ2-3	11	.	CSASKPDTQYF	TGCAGTGCTAGTAAGCCAGATACGCAGTATTTT
few	TRBV18	TRBJ2-1	12	.	CASSPRVDEQFF	TGTGCCAGCTCACCCCGGGTGGATGAGCAGTTCTTC
.	TRBV15	TRBJ1-5	14	.	CATSRVPGNQPQHF	TGTGCCACCAGCAGAGTCCCCGGCAATCAGCCCCAGCATTTT
.	TRBV6-1	TRBJ1-1	14	.	CASSERDMNTEAFF	TGTGCCAGCAGTGAGAGAGATATGAACACTGAAGCTTTCTTT
once	TRBV5-8	TRBJ2-5	17	TRBD2	CASSTGLAGNLQETQYF	TGTGCCAGCAGCACCGGACTAGCGGGGAACCTCCAAGAGACCCAGTACTTC
.	TRBV20-1	TRBJ1-1	13	.	CSAAAPRGTEAFF	TGCAGTGCCGCGGCCCCCCGGGGGACTGAAGCTTTCTTT
.	TRBV7-2	TRBJ2-3	15	.	CASSLVPHSTDTQYF	TGTGCCAGCAGCTTAGTCCCCCACTCCACAGATACGCAGTATTTT
.	TRBV27	TRBJ2-1	14	.	CASSPVAGMSEQFF	TGTGCCAGCAGCCCCGTTGCGGGGATGAGTGAGCAGTTCTTC
.	TRBV5-1	TRBJ2-7	13	TRBD1	CASRDREWDEQYF	TGCGCCAGCCGGGACAGGGAATGGGACGAGCAGTACTTC
.	TRBV18	TRBJ1-4	15	TRBD1	CASSPGGQGPEKLFF	TGTGCCAGCTCACCAGGGGGACAGGGACCAGAAAAACTGTTTTTT
once	TRBV12-3/TRBV12-4	TRBJ1-1	13	TRBD1	CASSLGTGGEAFF	TGTGCCAGCAGTCTCGGGACAGGGGGGGAAGCTTTCTTT
.	TRBV9	TRBJ2-3	12	.	CASSAGGDTQYF	TGTGCCAGCAGCGCGGGCGGGGATACGCAGTATTTT
.	TRBV12-3/TRBV12-4	TRBJ2-2	11	.	CASVGTGELFF	TGTGCCAGCGTGGGCACCGGGGAGCTGTTTTTT
.	TRBV20-1	TRBJ2-7	14	.	CSARTMDWSYEQYF	TGCAGTGCTAGGACCATGGACTGGTCCTACGAGCAGTACTTC
.	TRBV12-5	TRBJ1-2	13	TRBD1	CASGLGQGGGYTF	TGTGCTAGTGGTTTGGGGCAGGGGGGTGGCTACACCTTC
.	TRBV6-5	TRBJ2-7	14	.	CASSYAGRTYEQYF	TGTGCCAGCAGTTATGCGGGGAGAACCTACGAGCAGTACTTC
.	TRBV25-1	TRBJ1-2	16	TRBD1	CASSERAPTGDYGYTF	TGTGCCAGCAGTGAACGGGCCCCGACAGGGGACTATGGCTACACCTTC
.	TRBV6-5	TRBJ1-2	14	.	CASSYSEGLYGYTF	TGTGCCAGCAGTTACTCGGAGGGGCTCTATGGCTACACCTTC
.	TRBV28	TRBJ2-5	11	.	CASKEGETQYF	TGTGCCAGCAAGGAGGGAGAGACCCAGTACTTC
.	TRBV5-4	TRBJ1-1	14	.	CASRLYRSNTEAFF	TGTGCCAGCAGACTGTACAGATCAAACACTGAAGCTTTCTTT
.	TRBV23-1	TRBJ2-1	16	TRBD1	CASSRPTGSDYNEQFF	TGCGCCAGCAGTCGGCCGACAGGGAGTGACTACAATGAGCAGTTCTTC
.	TRBV5-1	TRBJ1-4	15	.	CASSPGSGPNEKLFF	TGCGCCAGCTCACCGGGTAGTGGACCAAATGAAAAACTGTTTTTT
.	TRBV20-1	TRBJ2-3	15	.	CSAIPQTASTDTQYF	TGCAGTGCTATTCCCCAGACGGCCAGCACAGATACGCAGTATTTT
.	TRBV5-6	TRBJ1-4	18	.	CASSLQLDTRPTNEKLFF	TGTGCCAGCAGCCTTCAGTTAGATACACGGCCAACTAATGAAAAACTGTTTTTT
once	TRBV6-1	TRBJ1-1	17	.	CASTLRPLGYLNTEAFF	TGTGCCAGTACTTTACGGCCATTGGGTTATCTGAACACTGAAGCTTTCTTT
.	TRBV2	TRBJ2-5	15	.	CASSEDGPAQETQYF	TGTGCCAGCAGTGAAGACGGCCCGGCCCAAGAGACCCAGTACTTC
.	TRBV20-1	TRBJ1-4	14	.	CSAPSGGATEKLFF	TGCAGTGCTCCATCCGGGGGCGCGACCGAAAAACTGTTTTTT
.	TRBV28	TRBJ2-5	12	.	CASSPRPGTQYF	TGTGCCAGCAGTCCGCGCCCGGGAACCCAGTACTTC
.	TRBV10-3	TRBJ1-1	15	TRBD1	CAISSGTGSLTEAFF	TGTGCCATCAGCTCCGGGACAGGTAGTTTGACTGAAGCTTTCTTT
.	TRBV2	TRBJ1-6	16	.	CASSETESSYNSPLHF	TGTGCCAGCAGTGAGACGGAGAGCTCCTATAATTCACCCCTCCACTTT
.	TRBV28	TRBJ2-5	14	TRBD2	CASAYSGTKETQYF	TGTGCCAGCGCCTATAGCGGGACGAAAGAGACCCAGTACTTC
.	TRBV20-1	TRBJ2-5	14	TRBD2	CSAHREGPKETQYF	TGCAGTGCACACCGGGAGGGCCCTAAAGAGACCCAGTACTTC
.	TRBV19	TRBJ1-5	14	.	CASSTRTDNQPQHF	TGTGCCAGTAGTACCCGGACAGATAATCAGCCCCAGCATTTT
.	TRBV4-1	TRBJ2-3	17	TRBD1	CASSQGPGTVTTDTQYF	TGCGCCAGCAGCCAAGGGCCAGGGACAGTTACCACAGATACGCAGTATTTT
.	TRBV4-1	TRBJ1-1	16	TRBD1	CASSPRDRGTNTEAFF	TGCGCCAGCAGCCCTAGGGACAGGGGTACGAACACTGAAGCTTTCTTT
.	TRBV30	TRBJ1-5	15	.	CAWSVADLSNQPQHF	TGTGCCTGGAGTGTCGCGGACCTTAGCAATCAGCCCCAGCATTTT
.	TRBV7-2	TRBJ2-4	15	.	CASSLGGRGEDIQYF	TGTGCCAGCAGCTTAGGGGGCAGGGGTGAAGACATTCAGTACTTC
.	TRBV14	TRBJ2-2	14	TRBD2	CASSPRLAGGELFF	TGTGCCAGCAGCCCGCGACTAGCTGGCGGGGAGCTGTTTTTT
.	TRBV12-3/TRBV12-4	TRBJ2-5	14	.	CASSLSDWGETQYF	TGTGCCAGCAGTTTATCGGACTGGGGGGAGACCCAGTACTTC
.	TRBV11-2	TRBJ2-3	13	TRBD1	CASSYDREDTQYF	TGTGCCAGCAGCTACGACAGGGAAGATACGCAGTATTTT
.	TRBV14	TRBJ2-2	14	.	CASSQGPVTGELFF	TGTGCCAGCAGCCAAGGGCCAGTCACCGGGGAGCTGTTTTTT
.	TRBV2	TRBJ1-6	11	.	CASSEPTPLHF	TGTGCCAGCAGTGAACCCACACCCCTCCACTTT
.	TRBV6-6	TRBJ2-2	14	.	CASSYGLVIGELFF	TGTGCCAGCAGTTACGGTCTGGTTATCGGGGAGCTGTTTTTT